One sample yielded the 22 T cell receptor beta chains listed below, sequenced in a study of blood T cells in healthy people across ages. Using a J-beta primer mix together with a sample-barcoded 5' primer, a second PCR was run for about 6 to 11 cycles. Using its own MiXCR run on the 5' RACE reads, TCRdb lists one record per CDR3 protein. The sample has more than 1,000,000 distinct CDR3 sequences; 20% to 25% are singletons. The same specimen was also included in a second study, on T cells of mothers and their children.

Sequenced input: blood. Receptors were obtained from a girl aged 2 to 9 in good health.

This clonotype was counted a few times. One end of the junction does not line up with germline, which may come from a read error. This sequence joins TRBV3-1 and TRBJ2-5, with TRBD2 matching 8 bases. The CDR3 is made up of 12 amino acids. Germline V gives CDR1 LGHDT, CDR2 YNNKEL (reference sequence). The CDR3 DNA reads TGTGCCAGCAGCCAAGACGAAGCGGGAGTTAACTTC. It yields the protein CASSQDEAGVNF.

The chain has TRBV12-3 or TRBV12-4 and TRBJ1-1, with D uncertain. The CDR3 is 13 residues long. Between the trimmed V and J ends, which lost 4 bases and 5 bases, there was a span of 11 bases. CDR3 sequence reads: CASSSNLETEAFF. CDR3 sequence (DNA): TGTGCCAGCAGTTCCAATCTTGAGACTGAAGCTTTCTTT.

The V gene is TRBV20-1, the J gene TRBJ1-2; TRBD1 might be the D (5 bases). CDR1 and CDR2 from the germline V gene are DFQATT and SNEGSKA (reference sequence). The CDR3 runs to 11 residues. As DNA, the CDR3 is TGCAGCGCGAGGGGCTATGATGGCTACACCTTC. Translating it yields CSARGYDGYTF.

This clonotype came up a few times. This chain uses TRBV19 with TRBJ1-5; TRBD1 might be the D (5 bases). The CDR3 contains 13 residues. CDR1 is LNHDA, CDR2 SQIVND, per germline (reference sequence). Trimming left V 8 bases short and J 0 bases short, with 8 bases between. CDR3 in DNA: TGTGCCAGTGGGGACCTTAGCAATCAGCCCCAGCATTTT. It codes for CASGDLSNQPQHF.

The V and J genes are TRBV7-9 and TRBJ2-5; D remains unclear. V was trimmed by 5 bases and J by 5 bases, leaving 9 bases between them. The CDR3 length is 12 residues. CDR1 and CDR2 from the germline V gene are SEHNR and FQNEAQ (reference sequence). The CDR3 here is CASSTQGETQYF. In nucleotides, the CDR3 is TGTGCCAGCAGCACGCAAGGGGAGACCCAGTACTTC.

There are a few counts of this clonotype. The chain is built from TRBV9 and TRBJ1-1; D uncertain. V was clipped by 4 bases and J by 5 bases, with 15 bases between them. The CDR3 has 14 residues. Germline-derived CDR1 and CDR2 are SGDLS and YYNGEE. The CDR3 loop is CASSSLQTTTEAFF. The DNA for the CDR3 is TGTGCCAGCAGCTCCCTTCAGACGACTACTGAAGCTTTCTTT.

A single count supports this clonotype. The gene calls are TRBV6-5 and TRBJ2-5; D unresolved. Trimming stripped 2 bases from V and 0 bases from J, with 13 bases between. The CDR3 has 16 amino acids. Per the germline V gene, CDR1 is MNHEY and CDR2 is SVGAGI. CDR3 amino acids: CASSYGRRTYQETQYF. The CDR3 nucleotides read TGTGCCAGCAGTTACGGTCGACGGACGTACCAAGAGACCCAGTACTTC.

CDR3 loop: CASSGEQGSSGNTIYF. The CDR3 DNA follows: TGTGCCAGCAGCGGGGAACAGGGTAGCTCTGGAAACACCATATATTTT. The chain uses TRBV9 and TRBJ1-3, with D possibly TRBD1 on 6 matching bases. V lost 3 bases and J 0 bases, leaving 13 bases between the germline ends. The CDR3 sequence is 16 residues long. CDR1 and CDR2 (germline): SGDLS, YYNGEE.

This clonotype was detected only a few times. This chain connects TRBV7-9 to TRBJ1-4; D call uncertain. V was clipped by 3 bases and J by 8 bases, with 16 bases between them. Germline lookup yields CDR1 SEHNR and CDR2 FQNEAQ (reference sequence). CDR3 length: 15 amino acids. The CDR3 is CASSFTGELKEKLFF. CDR3 in DNA: TGTGCCAGCAGCTTCACTGGGGAGTTAAAAGAAAAACTGTTTTTT.

V and J are TRBV5-1 and TRBJ2-1; 13 positions match TRBD2. The CDR3 extends over 16 amino acids. CDR1 is SGHRS and CDR2 is YFSETQ in the germline V gene. J gave up 7 bases and V 1 base, and 5 bases lay outside the gene matches. The CDR3 DNA follows: TGCGCCAGCAGCTTGTCCGGGACTAGCGGGACTAATGAGCAGTTCTTC. Residues: CASSLSGTSGTNEQFF.

The chain couples TRBV20-1 to TRBJ1-5; 8 bases line up with TRBD1. From germline, CDR1 is DFQATT and CDR2 SNEGSKA (reference sequence). CDR3 size: 15 residues. Trimming at V came to 4 bases and at J to 5 bases, leaving 10 bases not matched to a gene. The CDR3 DNA follows: TGCAGTGCTACAAGAGTGGACAGGGTATATCAGCCCCAGCATTTT. Its protein is CSATRVDRVYQPQHF.

This chain joins TRBV4-1 and TRBJ1-1, with 7 bases that match TRBD1. Trimming took 0 bases from V and 6 from J; bases not matched to a gene: 1. The CDR3 totals 13 residues. Germline V CDR1 and CDR2: MGHRA, YSYEKL. CDR3 sequence (DNA): TGCGCCAGCAGCCAAGAAGGGGGCTCTGAAGCTTTCTTT. Translating it yields CASSQEGGSEAFF.

Remarks on this clonotype: The limits of the CDR3 on the DNA are not certain, so only TCRdb's listed CDR3 is given. This chain links TRBV5-5 with TRBJ2-7; TRBD1, the table's D call, lacks a check against the DNA. Ends included, the CDR3 has 14 residues. Looked up from germline, CDR1 is SGHKS and CDR2 is YYEKEE (reference sequence). The CDR3: CASSWGQGTYEQHF.

This sequence joins TRBV20-1 and TRBJ2-1, with 7 bases that match TRBD2. Germline trimming cut 8 bases from V and 4 bases from J; bases unmatched to any gene: 5. CDR1 and CDR2 (germline): DFQATT, SNEGSKA (reference sequence). CDR3 length equals 12 residues. The CDR3 protein is CSTRGVYNEQFF. CDR3 bases: TGCAGTACTCGGGGGGTATACAATGAGCAGTTCTTC.

This clonotype was counted between two and nine times. The rearrangement links TRBV20-1 to TRBJ2-4; D tentatively fits TRBD1 or TRBD2 (5 bases each). This CDR3 region has 13 residues. The germline CDR1 and CDR2 sequences are DFQATT and SNEGSKA (reference sequence). The CDR3 sequence: CPPGKGAKNIQYF. DNA for the CDR3: TGCCCCCCGGGAAAGGGGGCCAAAAACATTCAGTACTTC.

As concerns this clonotype: Given a much more abundant clone one base away, this may be a read error. CDR3 nucleotides: TGTGCCACCAGTGGCCTACAGGACACCGGGGAGCTGTTTTTT. It yields the protein CATSGLQDTGELFF. The chain has TRBV24-1 and TRBJ2-2, with D maybe TRBD1 (5 bases). The CDR3 loop spans 14 amino acids. Germline values: CDR1 KGHDR, CDR2 SFDVKD. Trimming pared 5 bases from V and 3 bases from J, leaving 9 bases between.

The table lists this clonotype with a few counts. V gene TRBV2 combines with J gene TRBJ2-7; D is possibly TRBD1 (6 bases). The CDR3 spans 15 residues. Per the germline V gene, CDR1 is SNHLY and CDR2 is FYNNEI. V was pared by 5 bases and J by 3 bases, with 17 bases between. The CDR3 here is CASSLAQGSGYEQYF. CDR3 sequence (DNA): TGTGCCAGCAGTCTCGCACAGGGATCGGGCTACGAGCAGTACTTC. Full variable domain (rest looked up from reference TRBV2 and TRBJ2-7): EPEVTQTPSHQVTQMGQEVILRCVPISNHLYFYWYRQILGQKVEFLVSFYNNEISEKSEIFDDQFSVERPDGSNFTLKIRSTKLEDSAMYFCASSLAQGSGYEQYFGPGTRLTVT.

The rearrangement uses TRBV9 and TRBJ2-3; D unresolved. V lost 3 bases to trimming and J lost 5 bases, with 13 bases between them. Germline CDR1 SGDLS, CDR2 YYNGEE. This CDR3 has 14 residues. The CDR3: CASSGSEDQDTQYF. In DNA form, the CDR3 reads TGTGCCAGCAGCGGCTCCGAGGACCAAGATACGCAGTATTTT.

This clonotype was counted once. V gene TRBV28 combines with J gene TRBJ2-1, with D possibly TRBD1 on 5 matching bases. Germline V gene data show CDR1 as MDHEN and CDR2 as SYDVKM. The V end lost 2 bases, the J end lost 7 bases, and 15 bases lay between the germline ends. The CDR3 has 15 amino acids. Here the CDR3 reads CASSLLDTLGNEQFF. Here the CDR3 DNA reads TGTGCCAGCAGTTTACTGGACACCTTGGGGAATGAGCAGTTCTTC.

This clonotype has a handful of counts. The chain recombines TRBV12-5 with TRBJ1-1; 7 bases are a match to TRBD1. The CDR3 consists of 14 residues. Germline V gene lookup returns CDR1 LGHNT and CDR2 FRNRAP. J gave up 0 bases and V 5 bases, and 3 bases lay outside the gene matches. The CDR3 nucleotides are TGTGCTAGTGGTGAGGACAGGATGAACACTGAAGCTTTCTTT. It codes for CASGEDRMNTEAFF. Looking up the rest from reference TRBV12-5 and TRBJ1-1 gives the full variable domain: DARVTQTPRHKVTEMGQEVTMRCQPILGHNTVFWYRQTMMQGLELLAYFRNRAPLDDSGMPKDRFSAEMPDATLATLKIQPSEPRDSAVYFCASGEDRMNTEAFFGQGTRLTVV.

Ten or more counts support this clonotype. V is TRBV6-5 and J is TRBJ1-1; D is unclear. Germline V gene lookup returns CDR1 MNHEY and CDR2 SVGAGI. The CDR3 totals 13 residues. V lost 4 bases, J lost 4 bases, and 10 bases lay in between. CDR3 sequence (DNA): TGTGCCAGCAGTTTAGGGCTGGGCACTGAAGCTTTCTTT. It codes for CASSLGLGTEAFF.

The chain joins TRBV7-2 to TRBJ1-2; weak D call: TRBD1 (6 bases). The CDR3 sequence is 17 residues long. V lost 5 bases and J lost 5, with 24 bases in between. In germline, CDR1 is SGHTA, CDR2 FQGNSA. Here the CDR3 reads CASSNPIVGAGDYGYTF. The CDR3 DNA sequence: TGTGCCAGCAGCAACCCAATTGTGGGGGCAGGGGATTATGGCTACACCTTC.